This T cell receptor beta chain is from a study of CD8+CD57+ T cells in acquired aplastic anemia. Across the whole study: The study obtained an average of approximately 2.9 ug of DNA from sorted CD4+ and CD8+ cells.

The patients chosen for sequencing had shown expansion of CD8+CD57+ cells (detected by flow cytometry). Acquired aplastic anemia of severe grade affected all patients. Therapy had not been given to patients before blood sampling. Genomic DNA templated the TCR beta VDJ and CDR3 profiling. TCRdb reanalysed the reads using MiXCR and keeps one entry per CDR3 protein. Here the sample spans roughly 190,000 distinct CDR3 sequences, less than 60% being singletons. Trimming took off 3 bases at V and 3 bases at J, with 17 bases between the two ends. Per the germline V gene, CDR1 is DFQATT and CDR2 is SNEGSKA (reference sequence). The CDR3 runs 15 residues.

The source is a human donor with aplastic anemia. Sequencing used sorted CD4+, CD8+, or CD8+CD57+ T cells (not recorded which) from PBMCs. The chain employs TRBV20-1 and TRBJ1-1; D may be TRBD1 (5 bases). The CDR3 loop is CSARVVGRLHTEAFF. The CDR3, as DNA: TGCAGTGCTAGGGTCGTGGGGCGTTTGCACACTGAAGCTTTCTTT.